Below, 22 T cell receptor beta chains from the same sample are listed, as sequenced in a study of T cells in women clearing cervical HPV infection. Using immunoSEQ multiplex PCR, the repertoire was profiled, and TCRdb retains in-frame clones only, with some absent. Its clone listing holds fewer than 35,000 clones. The sequenced material came from blood buffy coat. The receptors were gathered from a woman between 18 and 75 years old with a cervical HPV16 infection that either progressed to CIN3+ or cleared (not recorded which).

On this clone: The read ends 3 residues before the CDR3 terminus; that terminus is restored from the germline J gene. The chain joins TRBV30 to TRBJ2-7; D unresolved. Germline V lookup: CDR1 GTSNPN, CDR2 SVGIG (reference sequence). This CDR3 is built from 12 residues. V was cut by 7 bases and J by 4 bases, with 14 bases left in between. The CDR3 is CALKTSLYEQYF. The sequenced CDR3 bases are TGTGCCTTGAAGACTTCCCTGTACGAG.

As to this clone: The CDR3 end is not reached by the read, which stops 3 residues before it; the germline J gene fills it in. This chain links TRBV5-4 with TRBJ2-7; D perhaps matches TRBD1 (6 bases). The CDR3 has 12 amino acids. The V and J ends lost 4 bases and 3 bases respectively, with 8 bases between them. Germline CDR1 SGHNT, CDR2 YYREEE (reference sequence). The CDR3 DNA, read in part, is TGTGCCAGCAGCGTGGACAGCTACGAG. It codes for CASSVDSYE. The full CDR3 sequence reads CASSVDSYEQYF.

The chain's CDR3 is CSARVAGGGNTIYF. The part of the CDR3 DNA that was read is TGCAGTGCTAGAGTTGCAGGGGGTGGAAACACC. The rearrangement uses TRBV20-1 and TRBJ1-3; 7 nucleotides align to TRBD1. The read is 3 residues too short to cover the CDR3 end, so that end is filled in from the germline J gene. The CDR3 runs 14 residues. Germline V lookup: CDR1 DFQATT, CDR2 SNEGSKA (reference sequence). The junction had 3 bases not matched to a gene; V was cut back by 1 base and J by 3 bases.

This clone is labeled large based on frequency. The read comes to an end 3 residues before the CDR3 does, leaving the germline J gene to fill in the end. The same CDR3 can be traced to other DNA sequences in this sample. This chain connects TRBV19 to TRBJ2-1; TRBD1 aligns across 8 bases. From germline, CDR1 is LNHDA and CDR2 SQIVND (reference sequence). V lost 0 bases, J lost 3 bases, and 4 bases stayed unmatched. This CDR3 comprises 16 residues. The sequenced part of the CDR3 DNA is TGTGCCAGTAGTATAGACCTCGGGACAGGCTACAATGAG. As protein: CASSIDLGTGYNE. The whole CDR3 region reads CASSIDLGTGYNEQFF.

On this clone: Its ends do not fully match the called genes, so a read error is possible. CDR3 DNA (partial): TGCGCCAGCAGCCAAAGCGAGTACAACTCTGGGGCCAACGTC. Protein sequence: CASSQSEYNSGANV. In full, the CDR3 reads CASSQSEYNSGANVLTF. The rearrangement uses TRBV4-2 and TRBJ2-6; no clear D gene. The read ends 3 residues shy of where the CDR3 ends; the end is completed using the germline J gene. CDR1 is LGHNA and CDR2 is YNFKEQ in the germline V gene. CDR3 size: 17 residues.

Worth noting for this clone: The read terminates 3 residues before the CDR3 end, so the remaining end is supplied by the germline J gene. The chain has TRBV6-2 or TRBV6-3 and TRBJ1-3, with D perhaps matching TRBD1 (6 bases). Germline loops: CDR1 MNHEY, CDR2 SVGEGT. V was shortened by 7 bases and J by 2 bases, with 15 bases between the two germline ends. The CDR3 spans 15 residues. The CDR3 sequence: CASNDGGLTGNTIYF. CDR3 DNA (partial): TGTGCCAGCAACGACGGGGGGCTCACTGGAAACACC.

About this clone: The read ends 3 residues shy of where the CDR3 ends; the end is completed using the germline J gene. The V gene is TRBV14, the J gene TRBJ1-2; D gene unclear. CDR1 is SGHDN, CDR2 FVKESK, per germline. The CDR3 runs to 17 residues. CDR3 DNA (partial): TGTGCCAGCAGCTCGACTAGCGGGAGGCTAGCCAAAAACATC. Translation: CASSSTSGRLAKNI. The full CDR3 sequence reads CASSSTSGRLAKNIYTF.

A remark on this clone: The read gets to within 3 residues of the CDR3 end, and the germline J gene fills in the rest. This chain joins TRBV7-3 and TRBJ2-2; tentatively, D is TRBD1 (5 bases). There are 13 residues in the CDR3. Germline-derived CDR1 and CDR2 are SGHTA and FQGTGA. The covered CDR3 bases are TGTGCCAGTGCGGTCTCTGGGGCCAACGTG. Translated, it gives CASAVSGANV. The entire CDR3 sequence reads CASAVSGANVLFF.

With respect to this clone: The read ends 3 residues shy of where the CDR3 ends; the end is completed using the germline J gene. The J gene is TRBJ2-7, the V gene TRBV2; possibly TRBD1 for D (5 bases). The germline CDR1 and CDR2 sequences are SNHLY and FYNNEI. Trimming cost V 3 bases and J 2 bases, with 8 bases left between them. There are 13 residues in the CDR3. CDR3 region: CASSEQGPYEQYF. Incomplete CDR3 DNA: TGTGCCAGCAGTGAGCAGGGCCCCTACGAG.

In the case of this clone: The read stops 3 residues short of the end of the CDR3; the missing end is completed from the germline J gene. This chain uses TRBV5-1 with TRBJ1-1, with TRBD1 matching 8 bases. J lost 5 bases, V lost 1 base, and 7 bases had no gene match. The germline V gene has CDR1 SGHRS and CDR2 YFSETQ. The CDR3 sequence is 15 residues long. The CDR3 here is CASSLQGAVRTEAFF. Incomplete CDR3 DNA: TGCGCCAGCAGCTTGCAGGGGGCGGTGAGGACTGAA.

As regards this clone: The CDR3 end lies 3 residues beyond the end of the read and is filled in from the germline J gene. V and J are TRBV20-1 and TRBJ2-7, with 8 positions matching TRBD1. Per the germline V gene, CDR1 is DFQATT and CDR2 is SNEGSKA (reference sequence). This CDR3 is built from 13 residues. Germline trimming cut 6 bases from V and 3 bases from J; bases unmatched to any gene: 7. The CDR3 loop is CSASRGQGYEQYF. Incomplete CDR3 DNA: TGCAGTGCCTCCAGGGGGCAGGGCTACGAG.

Remarks on this clone: The observed sequence ends 3 residues before the CDR3 terminus, with the missing tail filled in from the germline J gene. The gene calls are TRBV30 and TRBJ2-4; D is possibly TRBD1 (5 bases). The CDR3 sequence is 11 residues long. Per the germline V gene, CDR1 is GTSNPN and CDR2 is SVGIG (reference sequence). The CDR3: CAWSREYGQYF. The DNA read from the CDR3 is TGTGCCTGGAGCAGGGAATATGGT.

On this clone itself: Sequencing ends 3 residues short of the CDR3 end; the germline J gene provides the rest. This chain joins TRBV27 and TRBJ2-7; possibly TRBD1 for D (6 bases). V lost 5 bases and J lost 2, with 13 bases in between. Germline V CDR1 and CDR2: MNHEY, SMNVEV (reference sequence). The length of the CDR3 is 14 residues. The CDR3 here is CASSIQGRTYEQYF. CDR3 bases read: TGTGCCAGCAGTATACAGGGTCGTACCTACGAG.

The CDR3 protein is CASSVGLAAEQYF. CDR3 DNA (partial): TGTGCCAGCAGCGTAGGACTAGCGGCCGAG. V gene TRBV11-3 combines with J gene TRBJ2-7; 10 bases are shared with TRBD2. The read is 3 residues too short to cover the CDR3 end, so that end is filled in from the germline J gene. This CDR3 comprises 13 residues. Germline-derived CDR1 and CDR2 are SGHNT and YENEEA. Trimming took 5 bases from V and 6 from J; bases not matched to a gene: 4.

As regards this clone: The read gets to within 3 residues of the CDR3 end, and the germline J gene fills in the rest. The chain uses TRBV5-1 and TRBJ2-5, with a tentative D call TRBD1 (6 bases). The V and J ends lost 0 bases and 3 bases respectively, with 18 bases between them. Germline V gene sequence: CDR1 SGHRS, CDR2 YFSETQ. The CDR3 covers 17 residues. The sequenced part of the CDR3 DNA is TGCGCCAGCAGCTTGGAGGGGGTGTGGGCCCGTAAAGAGACC. Amino acids: CASSLEGVWARKET. The full CDR3 protein reads CASSLEGVWARKETQYF.

As to this clone: The read comes to an end 3 residues before the CDR3 does, leaving the germline J gene to fill in the end. The J gene is TRBJ2-2, the V gene TRBV5-4; D might be TRBD2 (6 bases). The germline V gene has CDR1 SGHNT and CDR2 YYREEE (reference sequence). The CDR3 covers 16 residues. Trimming removed 0 bases at V and 1 base at J, with 10 bases between. CDR3 sequence reads: CASSLGLAQNTGELFF. The CDR3 bases that were read are TGTGCCAGCAGCTTGGGTCTAGCGCAGAACACCGGGGAG. The full variable domain, in which reference TRBV5-4 and TRBJ2-2 provide the parts outside the CDR3, is ETGVTQSPTHLIKTRGQQVTLRCSSQSGHNTVSWYQQALGQGPQFIFQYYREEENGRGNFPPRFSGLQFPNYSSELNVNALELDDSALYLCASSLGLAQNTGELFFGEGSRLTVL.

For this clone: The missing CDR3 end, 3 residues past where the read stops, is filled in from the germline J gene. V is TRBV28 and J is TRBJ2-7, with TRBD2 identical over 11 bases. Germline CDR1 reads MDHEN; CDR2 reads SYDVKM. The CDR3 extends over 15 amino acids. The V and J ends lost 2 bases and 1 base, in that order; junction bases with no gene match: 1. The chain's CDR3 is CASSLGTSGSYEQYF. The CDR3 bases that were read are TGTGCCAGCAGTTTAGGGACTAGCGGTTCCTACGAG. The full variable domain, completed using reference TRBV28 and TRBJ2-7, is DVKVTQSSRYLVKRTGEKVFLECVQDMDHENMFWYRQDPGLGLRLIYFSYDVKMKEKGDIPEGYSVSREKKERFSLILESASTNQTSMYLCASSLGTSGSYEQYFGPGTRLTVT.

Regarding this clone: The CDR3 end falls 3 residues outside the read, so it is completed with the germline J gene. The J gene is TRBJ1-3, the V gene TRBV7-9; D not resolved. CDR3 length: 15 amino acids. V was shortened by 8 bases and J by 0 bases, with 14 bases between the two germline ends. Per the germline V gene, CDR1 is SEHNR and CDR2 is FQNEAQ (reference sequence). The part of the CDR3 DNA that was read is TGTGCCAGCTGCTCACAGCCAAACTCTGGAAACACC. Amino acids: CASCSQPNSGNT. The CDR3 in full is CASCSQPNSGNTIYF.

Notes on this clone: The read comes to an end 3 residues before the CDR3 does, leaving the germline J gene to fill in the end. This chain uses TRBV19 with TRBJ2-3; tentatively, D is TRBD1 (5 bases). Deletions cut 5 bases from V and 5 bases from J, with 11 bases between. The CDR3 totals 13 residues. Germline loops: CDR1 LNHDA, CDR2 SQIVND (reference sequence). The sequenced CDR3 bases are TGTGCCAGTAGTGCCCCTCAGGGAGATACG. Its protein is CASSAPQGDT. The complete CDR3 protein is CASSAPQGDTQYF.

Comments on this clone: The read terminates 3 residues ahead of where the CDR3 ends, so the germline J gene completes it. The chain combines TRBV18 with TRBJ1-2; 7 bases map to TRBD1. The CDR3 totals 17 residues. Germline assignment: CDR1 KGHSH and CDR2 LQKENI. Here the CDR3 reads CASSPPVSTGVNYDYTF. Incomplete CDR3 DNA: TGTGCCAGCTCACCACCGGTATCAACAGGGGTAAATTACGAC.

As for this clone: With the read ending 3 residues before the CDR3 end, the germline J gene is used to fill in that end. This chain links TRBV20-1 with TRBJ2-1, with 7 bases fitting TRBD2. The CDR3 runs 13 residues. Per the germline V gene, CDR1 is DFQATT and CDR2 is SNEGSKA (reference sequence). Trimming at V came to 6 bases and at J to 5 bases, leaving 7 bases not matched to a gene. This chain's CDR3 is CSAVGTTHNEQFF. The CDR3 DNA, read in part, is TGCAGTGCCGTCGGGACTACACACAATGAG.

Details on this clone: The sequenced fragment ends 3 residues before the CDR3 boundary, so the rest is inferred from the germline J gene. The gene calls are TRBV30 and TRBJ1-2, with 11 bases that match TRBD1. CDR3 size: 14 residues. Germline CDR1 and CDR2: GTSNPN and SVGIG (reference sequence). Germline trimming cut 3 bases from V and 6 bases from J; bases unmatched to any gene: 6. This CDR3 is CAWRPRDRGDGYTF. CDR3 DNA, as far as it was read: TGTGCCTGGAGGCCCCGGGACAGGGGGGATGGC.